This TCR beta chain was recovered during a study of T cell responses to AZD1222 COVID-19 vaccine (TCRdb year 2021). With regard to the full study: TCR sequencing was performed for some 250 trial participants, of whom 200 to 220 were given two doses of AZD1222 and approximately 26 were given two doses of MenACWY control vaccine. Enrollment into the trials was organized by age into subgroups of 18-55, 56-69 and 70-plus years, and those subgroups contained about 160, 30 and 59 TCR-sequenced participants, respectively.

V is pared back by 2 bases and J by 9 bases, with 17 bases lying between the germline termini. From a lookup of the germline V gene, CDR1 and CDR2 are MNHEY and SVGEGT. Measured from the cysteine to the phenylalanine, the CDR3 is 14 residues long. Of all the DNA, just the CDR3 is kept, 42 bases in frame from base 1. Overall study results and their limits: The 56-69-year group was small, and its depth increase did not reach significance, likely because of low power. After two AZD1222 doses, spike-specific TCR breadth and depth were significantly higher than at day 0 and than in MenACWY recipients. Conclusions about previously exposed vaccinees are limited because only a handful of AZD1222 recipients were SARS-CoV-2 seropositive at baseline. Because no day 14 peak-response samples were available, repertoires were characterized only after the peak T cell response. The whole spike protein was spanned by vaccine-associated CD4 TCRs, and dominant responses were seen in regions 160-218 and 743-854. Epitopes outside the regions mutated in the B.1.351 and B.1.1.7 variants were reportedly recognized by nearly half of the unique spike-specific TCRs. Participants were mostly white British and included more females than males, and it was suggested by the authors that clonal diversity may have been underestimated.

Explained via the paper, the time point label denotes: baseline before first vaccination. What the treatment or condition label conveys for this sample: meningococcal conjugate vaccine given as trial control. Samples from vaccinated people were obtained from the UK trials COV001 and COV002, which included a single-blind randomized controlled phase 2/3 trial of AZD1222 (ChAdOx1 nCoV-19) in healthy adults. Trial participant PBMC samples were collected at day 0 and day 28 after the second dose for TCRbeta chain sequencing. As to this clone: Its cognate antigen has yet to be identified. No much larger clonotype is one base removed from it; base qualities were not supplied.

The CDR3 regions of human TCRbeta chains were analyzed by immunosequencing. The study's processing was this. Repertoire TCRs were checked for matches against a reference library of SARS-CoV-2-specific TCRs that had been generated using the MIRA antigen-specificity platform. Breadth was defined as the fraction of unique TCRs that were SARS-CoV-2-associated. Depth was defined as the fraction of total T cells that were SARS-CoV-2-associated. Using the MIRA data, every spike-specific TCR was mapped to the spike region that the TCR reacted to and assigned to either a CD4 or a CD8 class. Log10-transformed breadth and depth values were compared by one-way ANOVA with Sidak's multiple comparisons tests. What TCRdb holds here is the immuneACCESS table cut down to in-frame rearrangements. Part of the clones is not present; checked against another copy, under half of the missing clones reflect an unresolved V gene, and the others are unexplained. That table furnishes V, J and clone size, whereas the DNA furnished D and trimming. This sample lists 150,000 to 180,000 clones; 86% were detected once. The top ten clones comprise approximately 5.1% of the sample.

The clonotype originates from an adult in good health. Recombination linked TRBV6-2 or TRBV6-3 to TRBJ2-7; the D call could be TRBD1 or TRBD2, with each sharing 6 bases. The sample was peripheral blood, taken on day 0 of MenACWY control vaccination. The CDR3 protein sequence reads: CASSYLQGAGGQYF. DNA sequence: TGTGCCAGCAGTTACCTACAGGGAGCCGGGGGGCAGTACTTC.